These 20 T cell receptor beta chains originate from one sample sequenced in a study of cytomegalovirus exposure and HLA in healthy donors. PCR used 60 Vbeta primers and 13 Jbeta primers. Some clones are missing from TCRdb's copy, which holds only in-frame ones; the method was immunoSEQ multiplex PCR. Among over 200,000 clones listed, more than 75% were seen once. Sequences were obtained from PBMCs. The receptors come from a human donor in good health.

Turning to this clone: The junction does not match germline at one end; this may be a read error. The chain employs TRBV2 and TRBJ2-7, with a weak D call TRBD1 (7 bases). The CDR3 spans 13 residues. The germline CDR1 and CDR2 sequences are SNHLY and FYNNEI. The DNA for the CDR3 is TGTGCCAGCAGTCGGGGGACAGACTACGGGCAGTACTTC. This translates into CASSRGTDYGQYF.

The V gene is TRBV7-3, the J gene TRBJ1-4, with no clear D. The V end lost 2 bases, the J end lost 10 bases, and 5 bases lay between the germline ends. The germline V gene encodes CDR1 SGHTA and CDR2 FQGTGA. This CDR3 comprises 11 residues. CDR3: CASSLPGKLFF. DNA for the CDR3: TGTGCCAGCAGCTTACCAGGAAAACTGTTTTTT.

This clone was detected only a few times. The chain uses TRBV28 and TRBJ1-4; 8 bases fit TRBD1. The CDR3 covers 13 residues. Trimming removed 10 bases from V and 8 bases from J; junction bases left unmatched: 9. CDR1 and CDR2 (germline): MDHEN, SYDVKM. This CDR3 reads CATTDRDYEKLFF. The DNA for the CDR3 is TGTGCCACCACGGACAGGGATTACGAAAAACTGTTTTTT. The full variable domain, with the rest looked up from reference TRBV28 and TRBJ1-4, is DVKVTQSSRYLVKRTGEKVFLECVQDMDHENMFWYRQDPGLGLRLIYFSYDVKMKEKGDIPEGYSVSREKKERFSLILESASTNQTSMYLCATTDRDYEKLFFGSGTQLSVL.

Only one count was recorded for this clone. V and J are TRBV5-4 and TRBJ2-5, with 7 bases identical to TRBD2. The CDR3 loop spans 15 amino acids. V lost 4 bases and J lost 2; bases outside the gene matches: 8. The germline gives CDR1 SGHNT, CDR2 YYREEE (reference sequence). CDR3 nucleotides: TGTGCCAGCAGCCACGGACTAGTGGGGCAAGAGACCCAGTACTTC. Its protein is CASSHGLVGQETQYF. The full variable domain, rest sourced from reference TRBV5-4 and TRBJ2-5, is ETGVTQSPTHLIKTRGQQVTLRCSSQSGHNTVSWYQQALGQGPQFIFQYYREEENGRGNFPPRFSGLQFPNYSSELNVNALELDDSALYLCASSHGLVGQETQYFGPGTRLLVL.

The chain joins TRBV19 to TRBJ2-5; 8 nucleotides align to TRBD2. The V gene end was trimmed by 4 bases and the J gene end by 4 bases; junction bases not matched to a gene: 23. This CDR3 is 20 amino acids long. Germline V gene sequence: CDR1 LNHDA, CDR2 SQIVND (reference sequence). The CDR3 protein is CASSTDGPGLEFSWGETQYF. The CDR3 nucleotides are TGTGCCAGTAGTACGGACGGGCCGGGACTAGAATTTTCATGGGGAGAGACCCAGTACTTC. The full variable domain, with the rest looked up from reference TRBV19 and TRBJ2-5, is DGGITQSPKYLFRKEGQNVTLSCEQNLNHDAMYWYRQDPGQGLRLIYYSQIVNDFQKGDIAEGYSVSREKKESFPLTVTSAQKNPTAFYLCASSTDGPGLEFSWGETQYFGPGTRLLVL.

The chain uses TRBV5-1 and TRBJ2-7, with TRBD1 matching over 8 bases. The junction had 2 bases not matched to a gene; V was cut back by 1 base and J by 2 bases. Germline-derived CDR1 and CDR2 are SGHRS and YFSETQ. The CDR3 contains 14 residues. The CDR3 sequence: CASSLRTGPYEQYF. The DNA of the CDR3 is TGCGCCAGCAGCTTGAGGACAGGGCCCTACGAGCAGTACTTC.

This clone was detected once. The chain links TRBV10-3 to TRBJ1-4; TRBD1 aligns across 11 bases. The CDR3 consists of 14 residues. Losses at the gene ends were 6 bases for V and 6 bases for J; bases not matched to a gene: 3. Germline V gives CDR1 ENHRY, CDR2 SYGVKD. CDR3 region: CAIRGQGVHEKLFF. The DNA for the CDR3 is TGTGCCATCAGGGGACAGGGGGTGCATGAAAAACTGTTTTTT.

The genes are TRBV13 and TRBJ1-1; D ambiguous. The germline V and J ends were trimmed by 2 bases and 2 bases, with 12 bases remaining between them. The CDR3 runs 15 residues. The germline gives CDR1 PRHDT, CDR2 FYEKMQ (reference sequence). The CDR3 region is CASSLTLGGNTEAFF. DNA for the CDR3: TGTGCCAGCAGCTTAACCCTGGGAGGAAACACTGAAGCTTTCTTT.

The chain recombines TRBV19 with TRBJ1-5; a possible D gene is TRBD1 (5 bases). This CDR3 is 19 amino acids long. Germline-derived CDR1 and CDR2 are LNHDA and SQIVND (reference sequence). V lost 0 bases to trimming and J lost 0 bases, with 18 bases between them. CDR3 protein: CASSIDPGVGHPSNQPQHF. The CDR3 region has the DNA TGTGCCAGTAGTATAGATCCCGGAGTAGGACACCCTAGCAATCAGCCCCAGCATTTT.

This clone appeared a few times. V is TRBV5-6 and J is TRBJ1-1; no reliable D call. Germline CDR1 and CDR2: SGHDT and YYEEEE. The CDR3 has 14 amino acids. Trimming removed 0 bases from V and 4 bases from J, with 10 bases in between. CDR3 amino acids: CASSLGLPGTEAFF. The CDR3 DNA reads as TGTGCCAGCAGCTTGGGTTTACCGGGCACTGAAGCTTTCTTT. The variable domain in full, with the rest retrieved from reference TRBV5-6 and TRBJ1-1, is DAGVTQSPTHLIKTRGQQVTLRCSPKSGHDTVSWYQQALGQGPQFIFQYYEEEERQRGNFPDRFSGHQFPNYSSELNVNALLLGDSALYLCASSLGLPGTEAFFGQGTRLTVV.

V usage is TRBV10-1 and J usage is TRBJ2-3, with 14 bases lining up with TRBD2. CDR1 and CDR2 from the germline V gene are WNHNN and SYGVQD (reference sequence). Trimming removed 6 bases from V and 7 bases from J; junction bases left unmatched: 6. This CDR3 has 15 amino acids. CDR3 protein: CASSGWTSGRNTQYF. In DNA, the CDR3 is TGCGCCAGCAGCGGTTGGACTAGCGGGAGGAATACGCAGTATTTT.

This chain joins TRBV19 and TRBJ1-1, with TRBD1 identical over 9 bases. The CDR3 is 13 residues long. V lost 5 bases to trimming and J lost 6 bases; unmatched junction nucleotides: 4. Germline V gene data show CDR1 as LNHDA and CDR2 as SQIVND (reference sequence). Written as DNA, the CDR3 is TGTGCCAGTAGTTCAAGACAGGGGGCTGAAGCTTTCTTT. Encoded protein: CASSSRQGAEAFF.

A few counts support this clone. V usage is TRBV13 and J usage is TRBJ2-5; 9 bases align to TRBD1. The CDR3 totals 14 residues. The trim removed 5 bases at V and 2 bases at J, leaving 3 bases unmatched. Looked up from germline, CDR1 is PRHDT and CDR2 is FYEKMQ (reference sequence). The DNA for the CDR3 is TGTGCCAGCAGCCGACAGGGGGGTCAAGAGACCCAGTACTTC. Amino acids: CASSRQGGQETQYF. The entire variable domain, with the rest obtained from reference TRBV13 and TRBJ2-5, is as follows: AAGVIQSPRHLIKEKRETATLKCYPIPRHDTVYWYQQGPGQDPQFLISFYEKMQSDKGSIPDRFSAQQFSDYHSELNMSSLELGDSALYFCASSRQGGQETQYFGPGTRLLVL.

V usage is TRBV7-2 and J usage is TRBJ1-3; D remains unclear. Germline CDR1 reads SGHTA; CDR2 reads FQGNSA. This CDR3 has 17 amino acids. Trimming pared 8 bases from V and 3 bases from J, leaving 23 bases between. The CDR3 DNA reads TGTGCCAGCCAGGAATCCGGTTACGGTGTTGGTGGAAACACCATATATTTT. Its protein product is CASQESGYGVGGNTIYF.

The chain uses TRBV7-2 and TRBJ1-5, with 7 nucleotides matching TRBD1. Germline V gene lookup returns CDR1 SGHTA and CDR2 FQGNSA. The CDR3 consists of 14 residues. The V gene end was trimmed by 5 bases and the J gene end by 6 bases; junction bases not matched to a gene: 7. Written as DNA, the CDR3 is TGTGCCAGCAGCCCGCCGACAGGGAGTCAGCCCCAGCATTTT. It is translated as CASSPPTGSQPQHF.

This clone appeared a few times. The chain employs TRBV9 and TRBJ2-7, with D possibly being TRBD1 (6 bases). Germline CDR1 reads SGDLS; CDR2 reads YYNGEE. V shed 4 bases and J shed 2 bases, with 16 bases lying between them. This CDR3 is 15 amino acids long. This CDR3 is CASSYSPDRAYEQYF. The CDR3 coding sequence is TGTGCCAGCAGCTACTCACCGGACAGAGCCTACGAGCAGTACTTC.

The chain combines TRBV7-3 with TRBJ2-3; TRBD2 matches 13 bases. CDR3 length equals 15 residues. The germline gives CDR1 SGHTA, CDR2 FQGTGA. The V gene end was trimmed by 3 bases and the J gene end by 7 bases; junction bases not matched to a gene: 4. CDR3 DNA sequence: TGTGCCAGCAGCTTCGGACTAGCGGGAGCTTATACGCAGTATTTT. This codes for CASSFGLAGAYTQYF.

The rearrangement uses TRBV11-2 and TRBJ2-1; the D gene is possibly TRBD2 (6 bases). V was cut by 4 bases and J by 8 bases, with 18 bases left in between. The CDR3 runs 15 residues. Germline-derived CDR1 and CDR2 are SGHAT and FQNNGV. The CDR3 coding sequence is TGTGCCAGCAGCTCTAGCCGACTAGTTGCGTATGAGCAGTTCTTC. Amino acid sequence: CASSSSRLVAYEQFF.

This chain links TRBV28 with TRBJ2-6; D is unresolved. Looked up from germline, CDR1 is MDHEN and CDR2 is SYDVKM. V was pared by 3 bases and J by 0 bases, with 6 bases between. This CDR3 is 15 amino acids long. CDR3: CASSLAGSGANVLTF. The CDR3 bases are TGTGCCAGCAGTTTGGCAGGCTCTGGGGCCAACGTCCTGACTTTC.

The chain joins TRBV6-5 to TRBJ2-7; 7 nucleotides match TRBD2. CDR1 is MNHEY and CDR2 is SVGAGI in the germline V gene. Trimming cost V 8 bases and J 1 base; bases outside gene matches: 11. CDR3 size: 15 residues. The CDR3 loop is CASESALASSYEQYF. In nucleotides, the CDR3 is TGTGCCAGCGAGTCCGCACTAGCGTCTTCCTACGAGCAGTACTTC.